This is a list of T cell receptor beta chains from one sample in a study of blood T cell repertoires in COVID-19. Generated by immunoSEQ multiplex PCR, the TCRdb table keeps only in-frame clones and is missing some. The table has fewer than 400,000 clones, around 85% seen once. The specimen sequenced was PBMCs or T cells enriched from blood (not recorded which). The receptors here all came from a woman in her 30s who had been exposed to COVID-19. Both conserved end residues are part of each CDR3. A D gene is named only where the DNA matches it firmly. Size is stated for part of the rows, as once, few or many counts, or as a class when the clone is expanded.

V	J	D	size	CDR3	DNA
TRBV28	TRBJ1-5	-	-	CASKPHGGTQHF	TGTGCCAGCAAACCACACGGGGGGACCCAGCATTTT
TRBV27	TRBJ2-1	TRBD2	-	CASRRLADYNEQFF	TGTGCCAGCAGGAGGCTAGCGGATTACAATGAGCAATTCTTC
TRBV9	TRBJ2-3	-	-	CASSVDLAGGDTQYF	TGTGCCAGCAGCGTAGATCTAGCCGGGGGAGATACGCAGTATTTT
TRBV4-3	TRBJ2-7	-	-	CASSSPSGEQYF	TGCGCCAGCAGCTCTCCATCGGGAGAGCAGTACTTC
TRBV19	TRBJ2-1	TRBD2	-	CASGHSGRGNNEQFF	TGTGCCAGTGGTCACAGCGGGAGGGGAAACAATGAGCAGTTCTTC
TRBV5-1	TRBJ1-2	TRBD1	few	CASSPEAGGFDYGYTF	TGCGCCAGCAGCCCAGAGGCAGGGGGGTTTGACTATGGCTACACCTTC
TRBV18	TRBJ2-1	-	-	CASSPLPSGNEQFF	TGTGCCAGCTCACCCCTTCCGAGCGGCAATGAGCAGTTCTTC
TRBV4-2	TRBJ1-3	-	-	CASSQAIATGNTIYF	TGTGCCAGCAGCCAAGCCATAGCCACTGGAAACACCATATATTTT
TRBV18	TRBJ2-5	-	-	CASSTDPEWAQYF	TGTGCCAGCTCAACAGACCCAGAGTGGGCCCAGTACTTC
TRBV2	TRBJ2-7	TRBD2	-	CASSGIAGGSYEQYF	TGTGCCAGCAGTGGAATAGCGGGGGGCTCCTACGAGCAGTACTTC
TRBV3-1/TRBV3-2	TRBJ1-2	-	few	CASSQFTTVRGYTF	TGTGCCAGCAGCCAATTTACGACAGTACGTGGCTACACCTTC
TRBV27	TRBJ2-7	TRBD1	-	CASSLSGWGDRGYEQYF	TGTGCCAGCAGTTTATCCGGATGGGGGGACAGGGGCTACGAGCAGTACTTC
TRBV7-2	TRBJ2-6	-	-	CASSPGYTSGANVLTF	TGTGCCAGCAGCCCCGGGTATACCTCTGGGGCCAACGTCCTGACTTTC
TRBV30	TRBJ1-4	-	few	CAWSTILGSTNEKLFF	TGTGCCTGGAGTACAATTCTCGGGAGCACTAATGAAAAACTGTTTTTT
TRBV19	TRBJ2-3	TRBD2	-	CASRLAGGLQGTDTQYF	TGTGCCAGTAGGCTAGCGGGAGGGCTTCAGGGGACGGATACGCAGTATTTT
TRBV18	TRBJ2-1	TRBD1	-	CASSPATGDNEQFF	TGTGCCAGCTCACCAGCGACAGGGGACAATGAGCAGTTCTTC
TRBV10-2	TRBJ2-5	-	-	CASSFEYQETQYF	TGCGCCAGCAGTTTCGAGTACCAAGAGACCCAGTACTTC
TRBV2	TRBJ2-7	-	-	CASSEARARAHEQYF	TGTGCCAGCAGTGAAGCTCGGGCCAGGGCCCACGAGCAGTACTTC
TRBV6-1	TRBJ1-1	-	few	CASSDGRQMNTEAFF	TGTGCCAGCAGTGACGGTCGACAGATGAACACTGAAGCTTTCTTT
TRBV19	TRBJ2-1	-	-	CASSIQGSEQFF	TGTGCCAGTAGTATACAGGGGAGTGAGCAGTTCTTC
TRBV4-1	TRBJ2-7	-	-	CASSQDSQGTTSYEQYF	TGCGCCAGCAGCCAAGATTCTCAGGGGACAACCTCCTACGAGCAGTACTTC
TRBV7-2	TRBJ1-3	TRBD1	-	CASSSYVGTAGNTIYF	TGTGCCAGCAGCTCCTACGTAGGGACAGCTGGAAACACCATATATTTT